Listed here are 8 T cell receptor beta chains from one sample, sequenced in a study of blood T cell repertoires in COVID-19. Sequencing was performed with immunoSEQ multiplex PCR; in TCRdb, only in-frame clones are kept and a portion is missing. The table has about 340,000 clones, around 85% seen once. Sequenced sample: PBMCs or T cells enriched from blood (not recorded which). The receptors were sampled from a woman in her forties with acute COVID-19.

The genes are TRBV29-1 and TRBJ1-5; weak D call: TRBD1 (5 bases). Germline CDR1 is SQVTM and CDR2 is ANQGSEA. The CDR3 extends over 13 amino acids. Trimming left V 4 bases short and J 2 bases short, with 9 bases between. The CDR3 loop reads CSVVWGGNQPQHF. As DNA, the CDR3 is TGCAGCGTTGTGTGGGGGGGCAATCAGCCCCAGCATTTT. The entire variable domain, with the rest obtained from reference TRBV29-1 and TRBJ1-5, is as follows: SAVISQKPSRDICQRGTSLTIQCQVDSQVTMMFWYRQQPGQSLTLIATANQGSEATYESGFVIDKFPISRPNLTFSTLTVSNMSPEDSSIYLCSVVWGGNQPQHFGDGTRLSIL.

The CDR3 bases are TGTGCCAGCAGCGCCACCTATACAGGGGGGAGGGAGACCCAGTACTTC. Its translation is CASSATYTGGRETQYF. The rearrangement uses TRBV7-9 and TRBJ2-5; TRBD1 agrees at 8 bases. Trimming removed 5 bases from V and 5 bases from J; junction bases left unmatched: 13. CDR3 size: 16 residues. Germline CDR1 and CDR2: SEHNR and FQNEAQ (reference sequence).

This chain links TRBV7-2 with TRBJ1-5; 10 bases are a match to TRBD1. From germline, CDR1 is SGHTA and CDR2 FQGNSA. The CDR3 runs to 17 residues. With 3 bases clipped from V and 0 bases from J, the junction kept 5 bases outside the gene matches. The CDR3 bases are TGTGCCAGCAGCTTTGACAGGGGGCCGAATAGCAATCAGCCCCAGCATTTT. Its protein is CASSFDRGPNSNQPQHF.

The CDR3 sequence: CARSLLWTSGGTDTQYF. CDR3 bases: TGTGCCAGAAGCTTACTCTGGACTAGCGGGGGCACAGATACGCAGTATTTT. V usage is TRBV7-5 and J usage is TRBJ2-3; whether TRBD2, the table's D call, matches the DNA was not checked. TRBV7-5 is a listed pseudogene. This CDR3 is 17 amino acids long.

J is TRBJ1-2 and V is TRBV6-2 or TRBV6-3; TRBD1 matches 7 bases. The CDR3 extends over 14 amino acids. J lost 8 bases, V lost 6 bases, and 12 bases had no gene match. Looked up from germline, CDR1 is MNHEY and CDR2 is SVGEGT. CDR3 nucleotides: TGTGCCAGCAGCACCGACAGGGCATTAAGGGGCTACACCTTC. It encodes CASSTDRALRGYTF.

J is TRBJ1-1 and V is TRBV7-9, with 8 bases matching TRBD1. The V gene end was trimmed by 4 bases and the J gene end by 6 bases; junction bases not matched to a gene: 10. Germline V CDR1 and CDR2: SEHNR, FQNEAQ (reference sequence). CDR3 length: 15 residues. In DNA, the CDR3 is TGTGCCAGCAGCTCTCATAACGGACAGGGCGCTGAAGCTTTCTTT. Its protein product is CASSSHNGQGAEAFF.

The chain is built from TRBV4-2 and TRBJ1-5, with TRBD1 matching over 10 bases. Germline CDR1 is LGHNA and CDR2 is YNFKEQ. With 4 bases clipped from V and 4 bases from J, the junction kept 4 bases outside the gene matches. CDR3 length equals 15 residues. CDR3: CASSPEDRGNQPQHF. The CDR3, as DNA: TGTGCCAGCAGCCCAGAGGACAGGGGGAATCAGCCCCAGCATTTT.

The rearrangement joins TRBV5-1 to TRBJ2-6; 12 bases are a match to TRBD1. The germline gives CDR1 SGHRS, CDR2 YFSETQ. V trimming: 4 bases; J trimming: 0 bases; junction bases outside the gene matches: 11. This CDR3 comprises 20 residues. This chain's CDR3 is CASSARDRGQMFSGANVLTF. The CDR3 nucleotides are TGCGCCAGCAGCGCCCGGGACAGGGGGCAGATGTTCTCTGGGGCCAACGTCCTGACTTTC.